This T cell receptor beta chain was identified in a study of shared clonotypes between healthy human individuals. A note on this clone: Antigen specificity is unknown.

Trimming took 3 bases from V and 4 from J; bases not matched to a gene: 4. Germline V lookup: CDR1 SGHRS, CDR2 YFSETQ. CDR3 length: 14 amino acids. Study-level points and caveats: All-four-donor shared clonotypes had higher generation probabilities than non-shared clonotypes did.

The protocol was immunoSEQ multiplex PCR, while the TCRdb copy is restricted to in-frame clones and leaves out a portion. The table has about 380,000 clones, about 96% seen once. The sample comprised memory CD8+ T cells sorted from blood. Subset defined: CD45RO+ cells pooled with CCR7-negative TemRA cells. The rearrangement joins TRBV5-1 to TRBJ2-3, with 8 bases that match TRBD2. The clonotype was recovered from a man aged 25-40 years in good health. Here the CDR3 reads CASSSRGGSDTQYF. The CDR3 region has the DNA TGCGCCAGCAGCTCCCGGGGGGGCTCAGATACGCAGTATTTT.